This T cell receptor (beta chain) appears in the sequencing data of a study of T-cell reconstitution after alpha-beta-depleted transplantation in children. Regarding the study as a whole: Where some patients showed high TCRbeta diversity at day 60, it came from recipient T cells and thymic progenitors that had survived. Reportedly, roughly two months post-transplant, alpha-beta T cells arose from several hundred expanded graft clones. T-cell counts and diversity at one year post-transplant came mainly from newly produced T cells.

This clonotype was seen a few times. What it binds is unknown. Unique molecular identifiers featured in how the TCRbeta library was prepared. MiXCR was run by TCRdb on the PCR reads, yielding one entry per CDR3 protein. Altogether about 980,000 distinct CDR3 sequences are present, about 29% being singletons, with the ten largest covering under 30%. The CDR3 runs 14 residues. V dropped 5 bases and J dropped 6 bases, with 17 bases sitting between them. Germline CDR1 MDHEN, CDR2 SYDVKM. J is TRBJ2-7 and V is TRBV28; a possible D gene is TRBD2 (6 bases). The receptor was derived from a boy less than two years old who had a stem cell transplant for SCID, so the T cells may come from the graft donor. Here the sequenced sample was PBMCs, mostly from graft donor cells, taken 360 days after TCRalphabeta/CD19-depleted stem cell transplant. CDR3 loop: CASSTIGGKGEQYF. The DNA for the CDR3 is TGTGCCAGCAGTACGATCGGGGGAAAGGGCGAGCAGTACTTC.